Listed here are 25 T cell receptor beta chains from one sample, sequenced in a study of cytomegalovirus exposure and HLA in healthy donors. The assay was immunoSEQ multiplex PCR, and TCRdb's table has in-frame clones only and misses some. The table shows some 250,000 clones, with around 90% occurring only once. The material sequenced was PBMCs. These receptors came from a woman between 18 and 29 years old in good health and CMV-seronegative.

A single count supports this clone. The rearrangement uses TRBV4-3 and TRBJ2-1, with D perhaps matching TRBD2 (6 bases). The V end lost 0 bases, the J end lost 2 bases, and 11 bases lay between the germline ends. The germline CDR1 and CDR2 sequences are LGHNA and YSLEER. CDR3 length: 16 residues. The CDR3 nucleotides read TGCGCCAGCAGCCAAGAGTGGCGGGGAACCTACAATGAGCAGTTCTTC. As protein: CASSQEWRGTYNEQFF.

This clone was counted a single time. The CDR3: CASSQPPDSRPGGNEQFF. In DNA, the CDR3 is TGCGCCAGCAGCCAACCGCCCGACAGCCGCCCAGGAGGGAATGAGCAGTTCTTC. The rearrangement uses TRBV5-1 and TRBJ2-1; D may be TRBD2 (6 bases). This CDR3 contains 18 residues. The germline V gene encodes CDR1 SGHRS and CDR2 YFSETQ. Trimming removed 4 bases at V and 7 bases at J, with 27 bases between.

J is TRBJ2-5 and V is TRBV6-1, with a tentative D call TRBD1 (6 bases). V was trimmed by 1 base and J by 3 bases, leaving 18 bases between them. Per the germline V gene, CDR1 is MNHNS and CDR2 is SASEGT. The CDR3 runs 17 residues. CDR3 in DNA: TGTGCCAGCAGTGAAGTTTCTTGGGGGCCCTTGAAAGAGACCCAGTACTTC. It yields the protein CASSEVSWGPLKETQYF.

This clone was detected once. CDR3 sequence reads: CASSRTLEAFF. The DNA of the CDR3 is TGTGCCAGCAGCCGGACATTGGAAGCTTTCTTT. The chain carries TRBV5-6 and TRBJ1-1, with D possibly TRBD1 on 5 matching bases. The CDR3 is made up of 11 amino acids. From germline, CDR1 is SGHDT and CDR2 YYEEEE. Trimming took 4 bases from V and 8 from J, leaving 9 bases between them.

The chain has TRBV28 and TRBJ1-5, with TRBD1 identical over 8 bases. CDR3 length: 13 residues. Germline V gives CDR1 MDHEN, CDR2 SYDVKM. J was trimmed by 5 bases and V by 7 bases; bases with no gene match: 4. Here the CDR3 DNA reads TGTGCCAGCAACAGGGGGTGGGATCAGCCCCAGCATTTT. It encodes CASNRGWDQPQHF.

The V call is TRBV7-9, the J call TRBJ2-1; unclear D gene. The CDR3 contains 17 residues. CDR1 and CDR2 (germline): SEHNR, FQNEAQ (reference sequence). The germline V and J ends were trimmed by 5 bases and 4 bases, with 21 bases remaining between them. CDR3: CASSPSSGNSGYNEQFF. The CDR3 region has the DNA TGTGCCAGCAGCCCGAGCTCCGGCAATTCGGGTTACAATGAGCAGTTCTTC.

The chain combines TRBV29-1 with TRBJ2-7, with a tentative D call TRBD2 (5 bases). Germline assignment: CDR1 SQVTM and CDR2 ANQGSEA. Trimming removed 2 bases from V and 4 bases from J, with 21 bases in between. CDR3 length equals 16 residues. The DNA of the CDR3 is TGCAGCGTTGAAAAAGCGGCGCTCCCAATACTATACGAGCAGTACGTC. Translating it yields CSVEKAALPILYEQYV.

The rearrangement joins TRBV5-6 to TRBJ1-6; 8 bases map to TRBD1. The V gene end was trimmed by 0 bases and the J gene end by 3 bases; junction bases not matched to a gene: 5. CDR3 size: 17 residues. Germline values: CDR1 SGHDT, CDR2 YYEEEE. CDR3 DNA sequence: TGTGCCAGCAGCTTGGAACAGGGGGGGCTCTATAATTCACCCCTCCACTTT. It is translated as CASSLEQGGLYNSPLHF.

The gene calls are TRBV4-1 and TRBJ2-5; no firm D call. Per germline, CDR1 MGHRA and CDR2 YSYEKL. This CDR3 comprises 14 residues. Trimming stripped 4 bases from V and 1 base from J, with 10 bases between. CDR3 in DNA: TGCGCCAGCAGCCCCCAGTCCCTCCAAGAGACCCAGTACTTC. This translates into CASSPQSLQETQYF.

V gene TRBV9 combines with J gene TRBJ1-6, with 7 bases that match TRBD1. Germline loops: CDR1 SGDLS, CDR2 YYNGEE. V lost 4 bases, J lost 6 bases, and 7 bases stayed unmatched. This CDR3 region has 15 residues. The CDR3 region is CASSRFSGGNSPLHF. As DNA, the CDR3 is TGTGCCAGCAGCCGATTCTCAGGGGGTAATTCACCCCTCCACTTT. Full variable domain (outside the CDR3, taken from reference TRBV9 and TRBJ1-6): DSGVTQTPKHLITATGQRVTLRCSPRSGDLSVYWYQQSLDQGLQFLIQYYNGEERAKGNILERFSAQQFPDLHSELNLSSLELGDSALYFCASSRFSGGNSPLHFGNGTRLTVT.

The chain is built from TRBV5-1 and TRBJ2-2; D gene unclear. V was cut by 0 bases and J by 3 bases, with 12 bases left in between. Germline V gives CDR1 SGHRS, CDR2 YFSETQ. This CDR3 has 16 residues. The CDR3 region is CASSLATEADTGELFF. CDR3 nucleotide sequence: TGCGCCAGCAGCTTGGCCACCGAGGCGGACACCGGGGAGCTGTTTTTT. Variable domain in full (rest from reference TRBV5-1 and TRBJ2-2): KAGVTQTPRYLIKTRGQQVTLSCSPISGHRSVSWYQQTPGQGLQFLFEYFSETQRNKGNFPGRFSGRQFSNSRSEMNVSTLELGDSALYLCASSLATEADTGELFFGEGSRLTVL.

This chain connects TRBV5-1 to TRBJ2-7; 7 bases agree with TRBD1. This CDR3 comprises 15 residues. Trimming took 4 bases from V and 2 from J; bases not matched to a gene: 9. Germline V gene data show CDR1 as SGHRS and CDR2 as YFSETQ. In DNA form, the CDR3 reads TGCGCCAGCAGCGTGACCGGGACAGAGGCCTACGAGCAGTACTTC. It translates to CASSVTGTEAYEQYF.

This clone was seen a handful of times. This sequence joins TRBV10-3 and TRBJ1-2; 11 bases are shared with TRBD1. The CDR3 spans 15 residues. Per germline, CDR1 ENHRY and CDR2 SYGVKD. The junction had 0 bases not matched to a gene; V was cut back by 1 base and J by 2 bases. CDR3 protein: CAISEWDRGNYGYTF. The CDR3 bases are TGTGCCATCAGTGAGTGGGACAGGGGGAACTATGGCTACACCTTC.

The chain is built from TRBV28 and TRBJ1-5, with 9 bases matching TRBD1. The J segment lost 0 bases and the V segment lost 7 bases, leaving 10 bases of the junction unmatched. There are 17 residues in the CDR3. The germline gives CDR1 MDHEN, CDR2 SYDVKM. CDR3 sequence reads: CASKKGQGCYSNQPQHF. CDR3 in DNA: TGTGCCAGCAAAAAGGGACAGGGTTGCTATAGCAATCAGCCCCAGCATTTT.

This chain links TRBV25-1 with TRBJ1-2, with D possibly being TRBD1 (5 bases). The length of the CDR3 is 14 residues. V shed 3 bases and J shed 8 bases, with 16 bases lying between them. Germline-derived CDR1 and CDR2 are MGHDK and SYGVNS. CDR3 protein: CASSDLLWGDGYTF. CDR3 bases: TGTGCCAGCAGTGATCTACTATGGGGGGACGGCTACACCTTC.

The V and J genes are TRBV6-1 and TRBJ1-6; 8 bases map to TRBD1. The trim removed 6 bases at V and 7 bases at J, leaving 5 bases unmatched. Germline lookup yields CDR1 MNHNS and CDR2 SASEGT. The CDR3 is 14 residues long. CDR3 protein: CASRSDRENSPLHF. Written as DNA, the CDR3 is TGTGCCAGCAGATCGGACAGGGAAAATTCACCCCTCCACTTT.

This chain connects TRBV27 to TRBJ2-3, with 12 bases matching TRBD2. The V gene's germline CDR1 is MNHEY and CDR2 SMNVEV (reference sequence). Trimming removed 5 bases from V and 4 bases from J; junction bases left unmatched: 7. The CDR3 runs to 16 residues. The CDR3 DNA follows: TGTGCCAGCAGTCATACCCTAGCGGGGGGGCCAGATACGCAGTATTTT. Protein sequence: CASSHTLAGGPDTQYF.

V is TRBV5-4 and J is TRBJ1-1; no clear D. V was clipped by 9 bases and J by 8 bases, with 14 bases between them. Germline CDR1 is SGHNT and CDR2 is YYREEE (reference sequence). This CDR3 region has 11 residues. The CDR3 DNA reads TGTGCCATGTATGAAAGAGGGGAAGCTTTCTTT. Amino acids: CAMYERGEAFF.

The DNA for the CDR3 is TGCGCCAGCAGCCAAGTTTCGTCATACACAAACGAAGCTTTCTTT. It specifies CASSQVSSYTNEAFF. The genes are TRBV4-1 and TRBJ1-1; no reliable D call. V lost 1 base to trimming and J lost 8 bases, with 17 bases between them. Germline V CDR1 and CDR2: MGHRA, YSYEKL. The CDR3 length is 15 residues.

The V call is TRBV2, the J call TRBJ2-5; 11 nucleotides agree with TRBD2. The CDR3 is 15 amino acids. Germline CDR1 SNHLY, CDR2 FYNNEI. Trimming took 5 bases from V and 2 from J; bases not matched to a gene: 4. CDR3 sequence (DNA): TGTGCCAGCAGTCCGGGACTAGCGGTGCAAGAGACCCAGTACTTC. This codes for CASSPGLAVQETQYF.

V and J are TRBV5-6 and TRBJ2-7; tentatively, D is TRBD1 (5 bases). The V end was cut by 4 bases, the J end by 1 base, with 9 bases between. Looked up from germline, CDR1 is SGHDT and CDR2 is YYEEEE. The CDR3 runs to 13 residues. CDR3: CASSTQGSYEQYV. The CDR3 bases are TGTGCCAGCAGCACCCAGGGATCCTACGAGCAGTACGTC.

The rearrangement joins TRBV28 to TRBJ1-1, with no clear D. Germline values: CDR1 MDHEN, CDR2 SYDVKM. The ends were cut back, 5 bases at V and 5 bases at J, with 6 bases in the middle. This CDR3 has 11 amino acids. The CDR3 coding sequence is TGTGCCAGCAGTATCCGGACTGAAGCTTTCTTT. This sequence encodes CASSIRTEAFF.

The V call is TRBV10-3, the J call TRBJ2-1, with D perhaps TRBD2 (5 bases). The CDR3 runs 16 residues. The germline gives CDR1 ENHRY, CDR2 SYGVKD. Trimming removed 0 bases from V and 0 bases from J, with 9 bases in between. CDR3 in amino acids: CAISESLGSSYNEQFF. The CDR3 DNA follows: TGTGCCATCAGTGAGTCTCTTGGGAGCTCCTACAATGAGCAGTTCTTC.

The chain couples TRBV19 to TRBJ1-3; D perhaps matches TRBD1 (5 bases). Germline V lookup: CDR1 LNHDA, CDR2 SQIVND (reference sequence). The germline V and J ends were trimmed by 5 bases and 1 base, with 15 bases remaining between them. This CDR3 region has 16 residues. Here the CDR3 reads CASSLGTGSSGNTIYF. The CDR3 DNA follows: TGTGCCAGTAGTCTCGGAACAGGTTCTTCTGGAAACACCATATATTTT.

The V call is TRBV14, the J call TRBJ2-4; D may be TRBD2 (7 bases). The V and J ends lost 4 bases and 8 bases respectively, with 21 bases between them. Germline V lookup: CDR1 SGHDN, CDR2 FVKESK. This CDR3 region has 16 residues. CDR3 DNA: TGTGCCAGCAGCCTACAGGGAGGGAGACTCGTGGACATTCAGTACTTC. It codes for CASSLQGGRLVDIQYF.